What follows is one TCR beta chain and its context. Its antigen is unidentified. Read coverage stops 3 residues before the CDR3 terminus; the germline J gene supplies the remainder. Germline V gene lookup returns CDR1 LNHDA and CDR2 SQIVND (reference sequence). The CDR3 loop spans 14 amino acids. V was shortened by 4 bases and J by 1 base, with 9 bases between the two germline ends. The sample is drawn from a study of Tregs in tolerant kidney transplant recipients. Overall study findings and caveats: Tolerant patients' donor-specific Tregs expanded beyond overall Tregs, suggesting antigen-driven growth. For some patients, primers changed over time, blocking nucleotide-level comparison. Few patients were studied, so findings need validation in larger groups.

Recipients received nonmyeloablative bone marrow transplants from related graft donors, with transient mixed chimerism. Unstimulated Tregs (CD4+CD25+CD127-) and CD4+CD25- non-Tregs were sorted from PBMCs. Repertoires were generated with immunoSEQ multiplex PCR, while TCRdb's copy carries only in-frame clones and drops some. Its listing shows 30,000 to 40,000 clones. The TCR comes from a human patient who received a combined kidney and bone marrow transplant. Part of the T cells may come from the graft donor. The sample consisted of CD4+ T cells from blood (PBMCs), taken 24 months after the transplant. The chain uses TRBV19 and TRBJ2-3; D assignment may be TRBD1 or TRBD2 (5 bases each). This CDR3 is CASSTQGGTDTQYF. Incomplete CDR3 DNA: TGTGCCAGTAGTACGCAGGGAGGCACAGATACG.